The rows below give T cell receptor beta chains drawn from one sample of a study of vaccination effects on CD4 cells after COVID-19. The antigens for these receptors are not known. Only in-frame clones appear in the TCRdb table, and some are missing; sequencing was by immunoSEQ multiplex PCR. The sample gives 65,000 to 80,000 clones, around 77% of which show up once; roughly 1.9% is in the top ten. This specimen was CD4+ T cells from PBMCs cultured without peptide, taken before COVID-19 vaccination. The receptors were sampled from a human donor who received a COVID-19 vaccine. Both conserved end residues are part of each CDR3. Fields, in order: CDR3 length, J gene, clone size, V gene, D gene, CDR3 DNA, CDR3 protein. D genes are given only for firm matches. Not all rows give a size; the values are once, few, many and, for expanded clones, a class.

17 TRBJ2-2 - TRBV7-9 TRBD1 TGTGCCAGCAGCCTCACTTCCGGGACAGGGTTCCCCGGGGAGCTGTTTTTT CASSLTSGTGFPGELFF
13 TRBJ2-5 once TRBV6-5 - TGTGCCAGTACGGGGGCGATCCAAGAGACCCAGTACTTC CASTGAIQETQYF
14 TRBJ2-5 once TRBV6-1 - TGTGCCAGCAGTGAAGGGGCCGACCAAGAGACCCAGTACTTC CASSEGADQETQYF
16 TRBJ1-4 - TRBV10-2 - TGCGCCAGCAGTGACGCGAGGACAGCAACTAATGAAAAACTGTTTTTT CASSDARTATNEKLFF
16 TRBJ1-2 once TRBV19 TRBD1 TGTGCCAGTACCCCAAAAACGTCAGGGGGAATCTATGGCTACACCTTC CASTPKTSGGIYGYTF
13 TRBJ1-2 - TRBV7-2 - TGTGCCAGCAGCCCAGGTTCACGGCATGGCTACACCTTC CASSPGSRHGYTF
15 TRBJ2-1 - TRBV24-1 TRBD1 TGTGCCACCAGTGAGCCGGGACAGGGACTCAATGAGCAGTTCTTC CATSEPGQGLNEQFF
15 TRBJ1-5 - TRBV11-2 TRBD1 TGTGCCAGCAGCTTAGGTACAGGGGGCTTTCAGCCCCAGCATTTT CASSLGTGGFQPQHF
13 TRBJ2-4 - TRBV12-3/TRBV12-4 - TGTGCCAGCAGTTTAACGGGGGCCCTCATTCAGTACTTC CASSLTGALIQYF
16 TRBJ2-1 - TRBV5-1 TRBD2 TGCGCCAGCAGCTTAGGACTAGCGGGGCAGCACAATGAGCAGTTCTTC CASSLGLAGQHNEQFF
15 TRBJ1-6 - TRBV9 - TGTGCCAGCAGCGTAGGTATGTGGGATAATTCACCCCTCCACTTT CASSVGMWDNSPLHF
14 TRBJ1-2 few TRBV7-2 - TGTGCCAGCAGCTTATACCCGACGGGGGATGGCTACACCTTC CASSLYPTGDGYTF
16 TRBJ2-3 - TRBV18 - TGTGCCAGCTCACCAGGGGAGAGAACAGGCACAGATACGCAGTATTTT CASSPGERTGTDTQYF
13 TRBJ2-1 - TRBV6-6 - TGTGCCAGCACCAAGGGGCAGTACAATGAGCAGTTCTTC CASTKGQYNEQFF
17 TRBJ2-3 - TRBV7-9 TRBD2 TGTGCCAGCAGCTTAGGGCTAGCGGGGGGCTCCTTAGATACGCAGTATTTT CASSLGLAGGSLDTQYF